The clone carrying this TCR beta chain occurred many times. Clinical symptoms, serum thyroxine, TRAb, thyroid ultrasound and orbital computed tomography informed diagnoses. The sample belongs to a study of T cells in Graves' hyperthyroidism and ophthalmopathy. Researchers took RNA transcripts and amplified the TCR beta CDR3 regions from them. Initially, a first-round RT-PCR of the TCR CDR3 employed the HTBI primer set. TCRdb called the multiplex PCR reads again in MiXCR, with one record for every CDR3 protein. Here the sample spans a few hundred thousand distinct CDR3 sequences, about 13% being singletons. The CDR3 covers 13 residues. Trimming took 1 base from V and 2 from J, leaving 6 bases between them. Germline lookup yields CDR1 SGHAT and CDR2 FQNNGV.

The rearrangement links TRBV11-2 to TRBJ2-7; no clear D. The TCR was taken from a woman aged 18-29 years with Graves' hyperthyroidism. What was sequenced was blood. DNA of the CDR3: TGTGCCAGCAGCTTAGGTTTAACCTACGAGCAGTACTTC. Its protein is CASSLGLTYEQYF.